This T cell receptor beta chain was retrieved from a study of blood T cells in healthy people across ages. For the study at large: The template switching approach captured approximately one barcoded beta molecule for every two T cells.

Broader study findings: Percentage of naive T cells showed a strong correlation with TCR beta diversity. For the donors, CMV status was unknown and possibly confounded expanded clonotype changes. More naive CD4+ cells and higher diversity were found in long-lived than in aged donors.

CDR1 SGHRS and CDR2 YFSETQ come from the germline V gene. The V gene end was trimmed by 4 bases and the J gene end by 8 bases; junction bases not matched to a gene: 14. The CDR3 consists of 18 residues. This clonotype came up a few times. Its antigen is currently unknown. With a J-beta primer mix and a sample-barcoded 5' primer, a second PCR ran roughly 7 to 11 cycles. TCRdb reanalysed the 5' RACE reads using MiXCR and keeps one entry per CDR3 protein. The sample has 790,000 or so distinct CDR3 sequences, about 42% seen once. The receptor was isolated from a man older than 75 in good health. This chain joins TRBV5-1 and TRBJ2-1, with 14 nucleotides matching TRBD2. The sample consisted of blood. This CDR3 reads CASSPYSGTSGRSHEQFF. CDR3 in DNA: TGCGCCAGCAGCCCCTACTCCGGGACTAGCGGGAGAAGTCATGAGCAGTTCTTC.